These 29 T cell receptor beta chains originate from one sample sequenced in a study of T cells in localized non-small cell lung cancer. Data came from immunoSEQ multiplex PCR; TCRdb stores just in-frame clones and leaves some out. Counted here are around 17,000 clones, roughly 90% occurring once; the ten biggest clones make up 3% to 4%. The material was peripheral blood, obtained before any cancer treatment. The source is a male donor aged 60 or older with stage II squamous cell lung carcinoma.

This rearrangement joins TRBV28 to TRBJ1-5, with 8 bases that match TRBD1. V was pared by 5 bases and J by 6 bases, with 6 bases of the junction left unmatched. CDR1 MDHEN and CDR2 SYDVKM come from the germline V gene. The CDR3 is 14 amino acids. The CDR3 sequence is CASSLGTGLQPQHF. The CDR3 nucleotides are TGTGCCAGCAGTCTCGGGACAGGTCTTCAGCCCCAGCATTTT.

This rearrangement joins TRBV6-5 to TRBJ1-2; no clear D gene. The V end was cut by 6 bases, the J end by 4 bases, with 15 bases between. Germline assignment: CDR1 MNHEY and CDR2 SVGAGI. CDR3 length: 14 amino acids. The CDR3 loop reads CASSISPLTYGYTF. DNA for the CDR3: TGTGCCAGCAGCATTTCCCCATTAACCTATGGCTACACCTTC.

The CDR3 nucleotides read TGTGCCAGCAGCTTGGAGCAGGCTCGTAACTATGGCTACACCTTC. Encoded protein: CASSLEQARNYGYTF. The chain is built from TRBV5-4 and TRBJ1-2; D is uncertain. The CDR3 is made up of 15 amino acids. V lost 0 bases, J lost 1 base, and 10 bases lay in between. Germline lookup yields CDR1 SGHNT and CDR2 YYREEE (reference sequence).

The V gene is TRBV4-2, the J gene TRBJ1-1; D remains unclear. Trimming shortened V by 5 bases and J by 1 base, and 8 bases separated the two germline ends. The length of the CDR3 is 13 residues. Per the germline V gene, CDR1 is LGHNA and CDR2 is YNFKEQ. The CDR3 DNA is TGTGCCAGCAGCGCCGCAGGGAACACTGAAGCTTTCTTT. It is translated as CASSAAGNTEAFF.

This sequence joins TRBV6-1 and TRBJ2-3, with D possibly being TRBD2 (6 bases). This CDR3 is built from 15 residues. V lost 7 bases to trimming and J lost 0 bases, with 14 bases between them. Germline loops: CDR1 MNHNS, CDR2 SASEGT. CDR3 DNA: TGTGCCAGCAAACGTAGCGGACCTAGCACAGATACGCAGTATTTT. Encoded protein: CASKRSGPSTDTQYF.

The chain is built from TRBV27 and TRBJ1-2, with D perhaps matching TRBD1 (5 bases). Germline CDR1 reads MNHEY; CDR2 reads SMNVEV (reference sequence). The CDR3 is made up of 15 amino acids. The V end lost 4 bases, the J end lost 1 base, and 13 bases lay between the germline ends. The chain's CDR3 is CASSSRDGYNYGYTF. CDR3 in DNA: TGTGCCAGCAGTTCCCGGGACGGATATAACTATGGCTACACCTTC.

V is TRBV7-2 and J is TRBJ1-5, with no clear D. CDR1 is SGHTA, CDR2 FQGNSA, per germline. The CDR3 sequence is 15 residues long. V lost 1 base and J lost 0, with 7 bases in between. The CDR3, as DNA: TGTGCCAGCAGCTTAGATCTTTTTAGCAATCAGCCCCAGCATTTT. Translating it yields CASSLDLFSNQPQHF. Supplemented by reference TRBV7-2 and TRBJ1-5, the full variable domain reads GAGVSQSPSNKVTEKGKDVELRCDPISGHTALYWYRQSLGQGLEFLIYFQGNSAPDKSGLPSDRFSAERTGGSVSTLTIQRTQQEDSAVYLCASSLDLFSNQPQHFGDGTRLSIL.

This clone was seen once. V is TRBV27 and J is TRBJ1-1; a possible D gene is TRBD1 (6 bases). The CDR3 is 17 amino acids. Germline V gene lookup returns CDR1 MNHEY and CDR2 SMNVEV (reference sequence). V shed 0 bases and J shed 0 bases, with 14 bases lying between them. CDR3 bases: TGTGCCAGCAGTTTATCGAGGGGCAGGGGACTGAACACTGAAGCTTTCTTT. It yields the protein CASSLSRGRGLNTEAFF.

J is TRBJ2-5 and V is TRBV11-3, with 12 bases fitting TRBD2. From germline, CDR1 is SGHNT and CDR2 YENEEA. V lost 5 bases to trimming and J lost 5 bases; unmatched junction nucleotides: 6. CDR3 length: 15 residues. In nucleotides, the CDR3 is TGTGCCAGCAGCGCCGGACTAGCGGGAAGGGAGACCCAGTACTTC. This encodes CASSAGLAGRETQYF.

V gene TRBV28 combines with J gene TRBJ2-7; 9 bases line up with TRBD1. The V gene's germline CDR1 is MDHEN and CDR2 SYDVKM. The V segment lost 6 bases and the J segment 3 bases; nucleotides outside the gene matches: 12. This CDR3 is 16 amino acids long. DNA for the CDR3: TGTGCCAGCAGGTTAGACGTTACGACAGGGGGCTACGAGCAGTACTTC. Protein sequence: CASRLDVTTGGYEQYF. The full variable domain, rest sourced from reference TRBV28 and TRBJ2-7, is DVKVTQSSRYLVKRTGEKVFLECVQDMDHENMFWYRQDPGLGLRLIYFSYDVKMKEKGDIPEGYSVSREKKERFSLILESASTNQTSMYLCASRLDVTTGGYEQYFGPGTRLTVT.

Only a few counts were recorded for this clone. The CDR3 protein is CASSYGPSVGTEAFF. The CDR3 DNA sequence: TGTGCCAGCAGTTACGGACCCTCGGTGGGCACTGAAGCTTTCTTT. This chain links TRBV6-5 with TRBJ1-1, with D unclear. The germline V and J ends were trimmed by 2 bases and 4 bases, with 14 bases remaining between them. Germline V gives CDR1 MNHEY, CDR2 SVGAGI. The CDR3 has 15 amino acids.

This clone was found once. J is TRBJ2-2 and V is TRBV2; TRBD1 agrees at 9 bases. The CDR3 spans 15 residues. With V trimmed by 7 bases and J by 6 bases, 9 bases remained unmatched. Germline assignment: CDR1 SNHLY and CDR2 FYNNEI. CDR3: CASIAGQGNAGELFF. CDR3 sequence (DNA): TGTGCCAGCATCGCGGGACAGGGTAACGCCGGGGAGCTGTTTTTT.

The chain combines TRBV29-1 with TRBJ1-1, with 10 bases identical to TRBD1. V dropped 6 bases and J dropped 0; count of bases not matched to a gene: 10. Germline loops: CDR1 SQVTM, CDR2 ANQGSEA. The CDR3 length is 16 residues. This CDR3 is CSVWRDRGVMNTEAFF. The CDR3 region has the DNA TGCAGCGTATGGAGGGACAGGGGAGTCATGAACACTGAAGCTTTCTTT.

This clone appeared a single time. CDR3 bases: TGTGCCAGCATCCCAGGTCGTACAGACTCCACAGATACGCAGTATTTT. Encoded protein: CASIPGRTDSTDTQYF. The chain employs TRBV7-8 and TRBJ2-3; D remains unclear. The CDR3 is made up of 16 amino acids. CDR1 is SGHVS, CDR2 FQNEAQ, per germline. The germline V and J ends were trimmed by 7 bases and 2 bases, with 19 bases remaining between them.

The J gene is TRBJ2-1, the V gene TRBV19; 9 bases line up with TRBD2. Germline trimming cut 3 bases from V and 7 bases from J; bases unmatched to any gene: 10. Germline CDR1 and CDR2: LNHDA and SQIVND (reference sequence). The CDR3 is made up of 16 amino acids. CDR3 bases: TGTGCCAGTAGTATTTGGGATAGCGGGAGTGGGAATGAGCAGTTCTTC. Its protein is CASSIWDSGSGNEQFF.

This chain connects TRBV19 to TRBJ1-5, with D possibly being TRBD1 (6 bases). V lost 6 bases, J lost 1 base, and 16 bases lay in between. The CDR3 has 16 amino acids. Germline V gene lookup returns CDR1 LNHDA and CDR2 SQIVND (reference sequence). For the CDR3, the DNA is TGTGCCAGTAGCATGTATGGAGGGGGGAGCAATCAGCCCCAGCATTTT. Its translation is CASSMYGGGSNQPQHF. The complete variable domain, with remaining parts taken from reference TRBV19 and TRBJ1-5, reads DGGITQSPKYLFRKEGQNVTLSCEQNLNHDAMYWYRQDPGQGLRLIYYSQIVNDFQKGDIAEGYSVSREKKESFPLTVTSAQKNPTAFYLCASSMYGGGSNQPQHFGDGTRLSIL.

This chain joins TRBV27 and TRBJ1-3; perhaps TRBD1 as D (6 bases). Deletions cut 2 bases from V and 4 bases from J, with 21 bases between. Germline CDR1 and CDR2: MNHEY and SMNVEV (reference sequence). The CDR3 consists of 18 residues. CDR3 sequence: CASSLMAQGRGAGNTIYF. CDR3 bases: TGTGCCAGCAGTTTAATGGCCCAAGGCAGGGGCGCGGGAAACACCATATATTTT.

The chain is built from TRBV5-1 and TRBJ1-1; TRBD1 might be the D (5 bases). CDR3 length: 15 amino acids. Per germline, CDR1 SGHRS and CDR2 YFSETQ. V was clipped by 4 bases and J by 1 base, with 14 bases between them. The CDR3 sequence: CASSLRVGANTEAFF. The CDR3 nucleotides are TGCGCCAGCAGCCTCCGGGTTGGGGCGAACACTGAAGCTTTCTTT.

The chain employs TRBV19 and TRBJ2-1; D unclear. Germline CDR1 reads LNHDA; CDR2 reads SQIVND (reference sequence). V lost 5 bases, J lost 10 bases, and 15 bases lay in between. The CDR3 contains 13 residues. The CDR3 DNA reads TGTGCCAGTAGTGTTCTCGGACCCCTAGAGCAGTTCTTC. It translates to CASSVLGPLEQFF.

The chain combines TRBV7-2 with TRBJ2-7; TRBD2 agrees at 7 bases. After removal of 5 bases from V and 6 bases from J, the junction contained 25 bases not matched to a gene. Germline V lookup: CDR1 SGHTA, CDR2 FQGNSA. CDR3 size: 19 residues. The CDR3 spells CASSLVVGGLPQSAAEQYF. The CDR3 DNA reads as TGTGCCAGCAGCCTAGTTGTTGGGGGACTACCCCAAAGCGCCGCCGAGCAGTACTTC.

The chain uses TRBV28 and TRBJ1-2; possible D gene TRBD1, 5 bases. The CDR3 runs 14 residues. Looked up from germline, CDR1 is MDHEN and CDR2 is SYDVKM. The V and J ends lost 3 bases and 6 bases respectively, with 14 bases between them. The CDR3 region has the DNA TGTGCCAGCAGTTTGCCTGGGGGGGTGGATGGCTACACCTTC. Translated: CASSLPGGVDGYTF.

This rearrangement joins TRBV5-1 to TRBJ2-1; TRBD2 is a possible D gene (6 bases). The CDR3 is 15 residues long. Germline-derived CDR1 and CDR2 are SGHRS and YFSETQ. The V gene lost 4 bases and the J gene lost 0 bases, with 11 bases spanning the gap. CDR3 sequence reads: CASSLSGRSYNEQFF. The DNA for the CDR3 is TGCGCCAGCAGCCTTAGCGGCCGCTCCTACAATGAGCAGTTCTTC.

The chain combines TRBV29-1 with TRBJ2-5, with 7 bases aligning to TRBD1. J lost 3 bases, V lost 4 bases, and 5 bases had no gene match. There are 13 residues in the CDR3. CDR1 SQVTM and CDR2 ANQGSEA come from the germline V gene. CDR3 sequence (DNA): TGCAGCGTTGGGTTCGGGACAGAAGAGACCCAGTACTTC. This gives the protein CSVGFGTEETQYF.

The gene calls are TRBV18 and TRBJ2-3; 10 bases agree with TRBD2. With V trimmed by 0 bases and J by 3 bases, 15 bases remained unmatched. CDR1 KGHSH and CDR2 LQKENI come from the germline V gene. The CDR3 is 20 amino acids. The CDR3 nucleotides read TGTGCCAGCTCACCACCGTCTACTAGCGGGACTATCCGGGCGACAGATACGCAGTATTTT. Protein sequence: CASSPPSTSGTIRATDTQYF.

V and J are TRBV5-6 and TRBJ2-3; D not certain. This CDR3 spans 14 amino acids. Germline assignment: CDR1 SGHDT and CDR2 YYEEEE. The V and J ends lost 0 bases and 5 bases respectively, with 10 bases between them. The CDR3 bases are TGTGCCAGCAGCTTGGGGCCCCTCAAAGATACGCAGTATTTT. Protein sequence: CASSLGPLKDTQYF.

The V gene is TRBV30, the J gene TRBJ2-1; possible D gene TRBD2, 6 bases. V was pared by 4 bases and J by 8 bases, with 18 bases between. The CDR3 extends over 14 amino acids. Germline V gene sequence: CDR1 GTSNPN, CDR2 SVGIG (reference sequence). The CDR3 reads CAWTLGLTGDEQFF. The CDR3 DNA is TGTGCCTGGACGTTGGGACTTACGGGGGATGAGCAGTTCTTC.

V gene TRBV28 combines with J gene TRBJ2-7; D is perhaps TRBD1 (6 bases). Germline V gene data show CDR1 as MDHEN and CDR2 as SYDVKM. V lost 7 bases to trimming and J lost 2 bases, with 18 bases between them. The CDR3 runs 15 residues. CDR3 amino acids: CASIPGVGLTYEQYF. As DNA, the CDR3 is TGTGCCAGCATCCCAGGGGTGGGTTTAACCTACGAGCAGTACTTC.

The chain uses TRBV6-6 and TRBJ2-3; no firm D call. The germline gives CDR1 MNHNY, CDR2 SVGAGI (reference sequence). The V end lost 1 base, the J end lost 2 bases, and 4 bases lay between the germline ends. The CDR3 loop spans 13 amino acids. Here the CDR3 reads CASSYFYTDTQYF. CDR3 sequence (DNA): TGTGCCAGCAGTTACTTCTACACAGATACGCAGTATTTT.

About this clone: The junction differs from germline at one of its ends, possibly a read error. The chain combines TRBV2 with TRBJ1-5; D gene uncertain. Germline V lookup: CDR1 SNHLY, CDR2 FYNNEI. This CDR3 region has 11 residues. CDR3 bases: TGTGCCAGCAGCGAAGATCAGCCCCAGCATTTT. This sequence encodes CASSEDQPQHF.